This TCR beta chain came from a study of shared clonotypes between healthy human individuals. At the level of the study: Contributing individuals were a couple of females and a few males aged 18 to 49. Three CD4 naive, three CD4 memory, two CD8 naive and one CD8 memory plate were used per donor.

Germline loops: CDR1 SNHLY, CDR2 FYNNEI. CDR3 length equals 14 residues. Germline trimming cut 6 bases from V and 7 bases from J; bases unmatched to any gene: 2. This table comes from immunoSEQ multiplex PCR, and its TCRdb copy is limited to in-frame clones, with some not included. Among some 2,400,000 clones listed, nearly 97% were seen once. Sequencing was performed on naive CD4+ T cells sorted from blood. As for subset: CD45RA+ positively selected. The receptor was isolated from a man between 18 and 35 years old in good health. This chain links TRBV2 with TRBJ2-1, with 14 bases lining up with TRBD2. The CDR3 DNA reads as TGTGCCAGCAGGGGACTAGCGGGAGCTAATGAGCAGTTCTTC. Its protein product is CASRGLAGANEQFF.